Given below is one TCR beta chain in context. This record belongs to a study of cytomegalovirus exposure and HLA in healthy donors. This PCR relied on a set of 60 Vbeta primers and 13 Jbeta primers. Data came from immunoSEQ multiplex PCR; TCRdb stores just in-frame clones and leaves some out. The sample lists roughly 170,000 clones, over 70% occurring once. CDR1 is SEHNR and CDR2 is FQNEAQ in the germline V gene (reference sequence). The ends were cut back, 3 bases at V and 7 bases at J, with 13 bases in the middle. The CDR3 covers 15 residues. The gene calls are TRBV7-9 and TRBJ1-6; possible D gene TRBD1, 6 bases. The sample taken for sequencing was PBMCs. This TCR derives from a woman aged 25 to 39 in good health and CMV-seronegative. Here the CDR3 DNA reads TGTGCCAGCAGCTTTGCACAGGGTCGGAATTCACCCCTCCACTTT. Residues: CASSFAQGRNSPLHF.